Shown below are 29 T cell receptor beta chains from a single sample sequenced in a study of blood T cells in healthy people across ages. It was with a sample-barcoded 5' primer and a J-beta primer mix that a second PCR of roughly 7 to 12 cycles was run. TCRdb re-called the 5' RACE reads through MiXCR, storing one row per CDR3 protein. This table has 540,000 or so distinct CDR3 sequences, roughly 28% appearing once. Sample: blood. Receptors were obtained from a woman in her seventies in good health.

The J gene is TRBJ1-2, the V gene TRBV6-1; 8 bases align to TRBD1. This CDR3 is 16 amino acids long. Per the germline V gene, CDR1 is MNHNS and CDR2 is SASEGT. The ends lost 4 bases at V and 3 bases at J; junction bases unmatched: 10. The CDR3 nucleotides read TGTGCCAGCAGTGGAATATATGGACAGGGAGACTATGGCTACACCTTC. It encodes CASSGIYGQGDYGYTF.

V is TRBV4-2 and J is TRBJ2-7; TRBD2 matches at 13 bases. V lost 5 bases and J lost 2; bases outside the gene matches: 15. Germline V gene data show CDR1 as LGHNA and CDR2 as YNFKEQ. This CDR3 region has 19 residues. The CDR3 nucleotides read TGTGCCAGCAGCGCGACGTACCGAGGACTAGCGGGGGTCCCCTACGAGCAGTACTTC. Its protein product is CASSATYRGLAGVPYEQYF.

This rearrangement joins TRBV11-3 to TRBJ1-1; D ambiguous. V dropped 1 base and J dropped 8 bases, with 8 bases sitting between them. Germline loops: CDR1 SGHNT, CDR2 YENEEA. The CDR3 sequence is 12 residues long. The CDR3 nucleotides read TGTGCCAGCAGCTTAGCTGGATTCGAAGCTTTCTTT. Its protein product is CASSLAGFEAFF.

This clonotype came up a few times. The V gene is TRBV27, the J gene TRBJ1-4; the D gene is possibly TRBD1 (6 bases). Germline loops: CDR1 MNHEY, CDR2 SMNVEV (reference sequence). Trimming left V 3 bases short and J 8 bases short, with 13 bases between. This CDR3 comprises 14 residues. DNA of the CDR3: TGTGCCAGCAGTTTCACAGGGAGATCCGAAAAACTGTTTTTT. Translated, it gives CASSFTGRSEKLFF. The full variable domain, with the rest looked up from reference TRBV27 and TRBJ1-4, is EAQVTQNPRYLITVTGKKLTVTCSQNMNHEYMSWYRQDPGLGLRQIYYSMNVEVTDKGDVPEGYKVSRKEKRNFPLILESPSPNQTSLYFCASSFTGRSEKLFFGSGTQLSVL.

The chain couples TRBV5-1 to TRBJ1-2; the D is unclear. Trimming took off 2 bases at V and 8 bases at J, with 16 bases between the two ends. The CDR3 spans 14 residues. CDR1 is SGHRS and CDR2 is YFSETQ in the germline V gene. For the CDR3, the DNA is TGCGCCAGCAGCTTCAGGACCGATCTTAGCGGCTACACCTTC. This codes for CASSFRTDLSGYTF.

This clonotype has just a few counts. J is TRBJ1-2 and V is TRBV20-1; 9 nucleotides line up with TRBD1. V dropped 6 bases and J dropped 7; count of bases not matched to a gene: 9. Looked up from germline, CDR1 is DFQATT and CDR2 is SNEGSKA (reference sequence). This CDR3 has 13 residues. CDR3 in DNA: TGCAGTGCCTCACAGGGGGCAGGCGGTGGCTACACCTTC. Protein: CSASQGAGGGYTF.

The gene calls are TRBV27 and TRBJ2-7; 7 bases map to TRBD1. CDR1 is MNHEY and CDR2 is SMNVEV in the germline V gene (reference sequence). Germline trimming cut 5 bases from V and 8 bases from J; bases unmatched to any gene: 6. The CDR3 has 12 amino acids. The CDR3 protein is CASSPDRLQQYF. CDR3 sequence (DNA): TGTGCCAGCAGTCCGGACAGGCTGCAGCAGTACTTC.

Comments on this clonotype: A much larger clone differs from this one at a single base, so this may be a read error. V gene TRBV7-9 combines with J gene TRBJ1-1; 9 bases fit TRBD1. The trim removed 4 bases at V and 4 bases at J, leaving 10 bases unmatched. CDR3 length: 16 amino acids. Germline CDR1 is SEHNR and CDR2 is FQNEAQ (reference sequence). The CDR3 region has the DNA TGTGCCAGCAGCTCGCGGACAGGGGTTTGGATCACTGAAGCTTTCTTT. This encodes CASSSRTGVWITEAFF.

The chain is built from TRBV12-3 or TRBV12-4 and TRBJ2-4; D is possibly TRBD2 (6 bases). The CDR3 runs to 14 residues. V was trimmed by 6 bases and J by 6 bases, leaving 15 bases between them. The CDR3 DNA is TGTGCCAGCAGGGGACTCCTGGTGGGAAACATTCAGTACTTC. The encoded protein is CASRGLLVGNIQYF.

Note on this clonotype: The junction differs from germline at one of its ends, possibly a read error. The rearrangement links TRBV12-3 or TRBV12-4 to TRBJ1-2, with unresolved D. This CDR3 has 15 amino acids. CDR3 residues: CASSLTPWHGYSYTF. CDR3 nucleotides: TGTGCCAGCAGTTTAACCCCATGGCACGGCTATAGCTACACCTTC.

The chain has TRBV5-1 and TRBJ1-1; TRBD1 matches 7 bases. Germline assignment: CDR1 SGHRS and CDR2 YFSETQ. V dropped 0 bases and J dropped 0; count of bases not matched to a gene: 5. This CDR3 has 16 residues. CDR3 amino acids: CASSLGLTGLNTEAFF. As DNA, the CDR3 is TGCGCCAGCAGCTTGGGCCTGACAGGGTTGAACACTGAAGCTTTCTTT.

The gene calls are TRBV2 and TRBJ2-5; no clear D gene. The V and J ends lost 8 bases and 2 bases respectively, with 6 bases between them. Germline lookup yields CDR1 SNHLY and CDR2 FYNNEI. The CDR3 is made up of 11 amino acids. DNA of the CDR3: TGTGCCAGCCTCGCGCAAGAGACCCAGTACTTC. This codes for CASLAQETQYF.

There are a few counts of this clonotype. The chain has TRBV5-1 and TRBJ2-7; D possibly uses TRBD1 or TRBD2 (5 bases each). Germline CDR1 and CDR2: SGHRS and YFSETQ. The CDR3 has 15 residues. The V end was cut by 3 bases, the J end by 3 bases, with 16 bases between. The DNA for the CDR3 is TGCGCCAGCAGCTACGGGAACACAGGCAACTACGAGCAGTACTTC. Translation: CASSYGNTGNYEQYF. The entire variable domain, with the rest obtained from reference TRBV5-1 and TRBJ2-7, is as follows: KAGVTQTPRYLIKTRGQQVTLSCSPISGHRSVSWYQQTPGQGLQFLFEYFSETQRNKGNFPGRFSGRQFSNSRSEMNVSTLELGDSALYLCASSYGNTGNYEQYFGPGTRLTVT.

In its sample, this clonotype was seen a few times. The V call is TRBV10-3, the J call TRBJ1-1, with a possible D match to TRBD1 (6 bases). The CDR3 runs to 14 residues. The germline V and J ends were trimmed by 4 bases and 0 bases, with 9 bases remaining between them. Germline assignment: CDR1 ENHRY and CDR2 SYGVKD. The chain's CDR3 is CAISAGTLNTEAFF. Written as DNA, the CDR3 is TGTGCCATCAGTGCTGGGACACTGAACACTGAAGCTTTCTTT.

This chain links TRBV12-3 or TRBV12-4 with TRBJ2-7, with D perhaps TRBD1 or TRBD2 (5 bases each). V was trimmed by 3 bases and J by 7 bases, leaving 16 bases between them. There are 14 residues in the CDR3. The CDR3, as DNA: TGTGCCAGCAGTTTGACGAGGGGAACCGTAGAGCAGTACTTC. Protein product: CASSLTRGTVEQYF.

The chain carries TRBV20-1 and TRBJ1-5, with D perhaps matching TRBD1 (6 bases). Germline V gene lookup returns CDR1 DFQATT and CDR2 SNEGSKA (reference sequence). With 5 bases removed from V and 1 base from J, the gap between germline ends came to 21 bases. The CDR3 totals 17 residues. The CDR3 DNA sequence: TGCAGTGCTGAGCGGGGAGGGACACTCCGAAGCAATCAGCCCCAGCATTTT. Protein sequence: CSAERGGTLRSNQPQHF.

In DNA form, the CDR3 reads TGCAGCGTTGAACCTAGCGGGGGGAGAGGGACCCAGTACTTC. It codes for CSVEPSGGRGTQYF. The J gene is TRBJ2-5, the V gene TRBV29-1, with 11 bases that match TRBD2. Germline values: CDR1 SQVTM, CDR2 ANQGSEA. V trimming: 2 bases; J trimming: 7 bases; junction bases outside the gene matches: 6. The CDR3 sequence is 14 residues long.

This chain joins TRBV20-1 and TRBJ1-1; 8 bases align to TRBD1. CDR1 and CDR2 from the germline V gene are DFQATT and SNEGSKA (reference sequence). This CDR3 has 14 residues. V dropped 1 base and J dropped 4; count of bases not matched to a gene: 5. CDR3 sequence: CSARVQGGATEAFF. As DNA, the CDR3 is TGCAGTGCTAGAGTACAGGGGGGCGCCACTGAAGCTTTCTTT.

There are a few counts of this clonotype. This rearrangement joins TRBV7-2 to TRBJ2-1; maybe TRBD1 (8 bases). The CDR3 length is 16 residues. Germline values: CDR1 SGHTA, CDR2 FQGNSA. Trimming cost V 5 bases and J 3 bases, with 17 bases left between them. In nucleotides, the CDR3 is TGTGCCAGCAGCGGACAGGGAGCGGGGAACTACAATGAGCAGTTCTTC. Translation: CASSGQGAGNYNEQFF.

The chain has TRBV5-1 and TRBJ2-1, with 10 nucleotides matching TRBD1. Germline V gives CDR1 SGHRS, CDR2 YFSETQ. This CDR3 comprises 14 residues. V trimming: 7 bases; J trimming: 6 bases; junction bases outside the gene matches: 7. The chain's CDR3 is CASQTGTGVNEQFF. Here the CDR3 DNA reads TGCGCCAGCCAAACCGGGACAGGGGTCAATGAGCAGTTCTTC.

There are many counts of this clonotype. The chain couples TRBV5-1 to TRBJ2-5; weak D call: TRBD2 (5 bases). Trimming stripped 1 base from V and 0 bases from J, with 7 bases between. Per the germline V gene, CDR1 is SGHRS and CDR2 is YFSETQ. The CDR3 runs 14 residues. The CDR3 coding sequence is TGCGCCAGCAGCTTGACGGGGAACCAAGAGACCCAGTACTTC. Translation gives CASSLTGNQETQYF.

V and J are TRBV7-2 and TRBJ1-3, with D uncertain. This CDR3 contains 17 residues. V lost 5 bases to trimming and J lost 0 bases, with 17 bases between them. Germline CDR1 SGHTA, CDR2 FQGNSA. CDR3 amino acids: CASSPARGAISGNTIYF. The DNA for the CDR3 is TGTGCCAGCAGCCCCGCGCGGGGAGCCATCTCTGGAAACACCATATATTTT.

There are a few counts of this clonotype. This chain links TRBV2 with TRBJ2-5, with 9 bases matching TRBD2. Germline CDR1 SNHLY, CDR2 FYNNEI. V lost 3 bases to trimming and J lost 5 bases; unmatched junction nucleotides: 10. The length of the CDR3 is 16 residues. The CDR3 DNA reads as TGTGCCAGCAGTGATTGGCTAGCGGGGTTTCAGGAGACCCAGTACTTC. Protein: CASSDWLAGFQETQYF.

This clonotype has a handful of counts. The chain recombines TRBV30 with TRBJ2-7; 8 positions agree with TRBD2. This CDR3 has 17 amino acids. CDR1 and CDR2 from the germline V gene are GTSNPN and SVGIG (reference sequence). The V segment lost 1 base and the J segment 3 bases; nucleotides outside the gene matches: 14. CDR3 region: CAWSGRGGIGVYYEQYF. As DNA, the CDR3 is TGTGCCTGGAGTGGCCGGGGGGGCATCGGTGTATACTACGAGCAGTACTTC.

This clonotype was seen a handful of times. The chain is built from TRBV7-2 and TRBJ1-2; D possibly corresponds to TRBD1 (6 bases). This CDR3 spans 17 amino acids. Germline CDR1 is SGHTA and CDR2 is FQGNSA. V lost 1 base and J lost 4, with 19 bases in between. The CDR3, as DNA: TGTGCCAGCAGCTTAGAAGGCGGGGGTACAGGGACCTATGGCTACACCTTC. This codes for CASSLEGGGTGTYGYTF.

This clonotype was counted once. The chain couples TRBV10-3 to TRBJ2-5, with unresolved D. CDR3 length: 14 amino acids. V lost 4 bases and J 2 bases, leaving 11 bases between the germline ends. Germline CDR1 reads ENHRY; CDR2 reads SYGVKD. CDR3 in amino acids: CAISAVAHQETQYF. The CDR3 DNA is TGTGCCATCAGTGCCGTGGCTCATCAAGAGACCCAGTACTTC.

CDR3 DNA: TGCAGCGTTGATCTGTATCTCAATGAGCAGTTCTTC. Protein sequence: CSVDLYLNEQFF. This chain links TRBV29-1 with TRBJ2-1; D unresolved. The V gene lost 3 bases and the J gene lost 6 bases, with 9 bases spanning the gap. The V gene's germline CDR1 is SQVTM and CDR2 ANQGSEA. The CDR3 runs 12 residues.

V is TRBV24-1 and J is TRBJ2-5; 9 bases line up with TRBD2. Germline lookup yields CDR1 KGHDR and CDR2 SFDVKD. The CDR3 contains 16 residues. The trim removed 1 base at V and 2 bases at J, leaving 4 bases unmatched. The CDR3 region is CATSDLRAGGQETQYF. Here the CDR3 DNA reads TGTGCCACCAGTGATTTAAGAGCGGGGGGTCAAGAGACCCAGTACTTC.

This clonotype appeared many times. This rearrangement joins TRBV20-1 to TRBJ2-3; 10 positions match TRBD2. From germline, CDR1 is DFQATT and CDR2 SNEGSKA (reference sequence). Trimming removed 5 bases from V and 6 bases from J; junction bases left unmatched: 8. The CDR3 is made up of 14 amino acids. In DNA, the CDR3 is TGCAGTGCTCCCAAGCGGGGGGGCGTGGATACGCAGTATTTT. It specifies CSAPKRGGVDTQYF.